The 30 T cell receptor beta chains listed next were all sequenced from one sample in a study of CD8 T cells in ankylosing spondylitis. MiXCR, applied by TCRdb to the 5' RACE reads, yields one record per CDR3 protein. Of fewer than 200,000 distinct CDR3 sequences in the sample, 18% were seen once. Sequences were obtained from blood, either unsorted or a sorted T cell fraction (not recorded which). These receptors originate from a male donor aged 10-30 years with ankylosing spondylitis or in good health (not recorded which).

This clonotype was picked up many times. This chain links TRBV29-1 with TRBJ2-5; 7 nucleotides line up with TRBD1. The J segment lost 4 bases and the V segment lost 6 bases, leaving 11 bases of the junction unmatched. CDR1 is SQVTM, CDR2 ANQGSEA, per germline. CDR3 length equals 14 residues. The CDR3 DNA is TGCAGCGTCACGGGGACAGAGTCGTCAGAGACCCAGTACTTC. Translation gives CSVTGTESSETQYF.

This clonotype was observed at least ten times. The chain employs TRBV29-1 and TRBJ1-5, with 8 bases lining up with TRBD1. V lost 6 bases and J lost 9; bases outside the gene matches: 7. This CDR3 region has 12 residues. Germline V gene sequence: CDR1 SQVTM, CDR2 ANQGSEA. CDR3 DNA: TGCAGCGTGCTGACAGGGGAGGGGCCCCAGCATTTT. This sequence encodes CSVLTGEGPQHF.

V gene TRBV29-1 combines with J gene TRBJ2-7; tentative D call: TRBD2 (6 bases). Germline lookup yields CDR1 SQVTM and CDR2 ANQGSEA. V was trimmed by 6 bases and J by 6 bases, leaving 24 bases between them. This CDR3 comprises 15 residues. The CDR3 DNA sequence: TGCAGCGTCTGTCTAAGGGGAGGTCTGGGAGGCGAGCAGTACTTC. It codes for CSVCLRGGLGGEQYF.

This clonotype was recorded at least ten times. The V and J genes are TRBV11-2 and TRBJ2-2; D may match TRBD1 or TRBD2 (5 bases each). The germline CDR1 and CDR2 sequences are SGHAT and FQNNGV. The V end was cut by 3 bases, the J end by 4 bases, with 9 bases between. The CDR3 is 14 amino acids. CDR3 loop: CASSFGGGTGELFF. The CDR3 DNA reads TGTGCCAGCAGCTTCGGTGGGGGCACCGGGGAGCTGTTTTTT.

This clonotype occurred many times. CDR3 protein: CASTLTFGNTIYF. The DNA of the CDR3 is TGTGCCAGCACCCTTACGTTCGGAAACACCATATATTTT. The chain links TRBV28 to TRBJ1-3; D not certain. The CDR3 runs 13 residues. The V and J ends lost 7 bases and 4 bases respectively, with 11 bases between them. CDR1 is MDHEN, CDR2 SYDVKM, per germline. The whole variable domain, remainder taken from reference TRBV28 and TRBJ1-3, is DVKVTQSSRYLVKRTGEKVFLECVQDMDHENMFWYRQDPGLGLRLIYFSYDVKMKEKGDIPEGYSVSREKKERFSLILESASTNQTSMYLCASTLTFGNTIYFGEGSWLTVV.

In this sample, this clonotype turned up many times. The CDR3 reads CSAKGREGPLETQYF. The CDR3 region has the DNA TGCAGTGCTAAGGGGCGGGAGGGCCCTCTTGAGACCCAGTACTTC. The chain uses TRBV20-1 and TRBJ2-5; TRBD2 agrees at 9 bases. The CDR3 is made up of 15 amino acids. V lost 4 bases to trimming and J lost 5 bases; unmatched junction nucleotides: 11. Germline V gene data show CDR1 as DFQATT and CDR2 as SNEGSKA (reference sequence).

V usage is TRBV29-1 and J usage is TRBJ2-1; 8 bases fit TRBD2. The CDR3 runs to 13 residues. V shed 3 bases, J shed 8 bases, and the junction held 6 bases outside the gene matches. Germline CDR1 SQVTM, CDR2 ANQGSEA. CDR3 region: CSVETGGYDEQFF. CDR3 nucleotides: TGCAGCGTTGAGACGGGAGGGTACGATGAGCAGTTCTTC.

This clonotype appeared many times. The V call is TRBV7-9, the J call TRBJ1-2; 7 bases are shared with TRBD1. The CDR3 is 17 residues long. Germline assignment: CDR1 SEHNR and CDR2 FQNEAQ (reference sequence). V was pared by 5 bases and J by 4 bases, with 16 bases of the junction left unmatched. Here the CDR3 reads CASSTPSGTGAIYGYTF. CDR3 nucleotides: TGTGCCAGCAGCACCCCTTCGGGTACAGGGGCTATCTATGGCTACACCTTC.

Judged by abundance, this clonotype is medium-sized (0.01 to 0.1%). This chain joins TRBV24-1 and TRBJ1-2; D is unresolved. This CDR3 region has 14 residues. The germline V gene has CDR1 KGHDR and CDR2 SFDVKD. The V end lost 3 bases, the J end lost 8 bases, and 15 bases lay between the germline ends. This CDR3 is CATSDRTGYDGYTF. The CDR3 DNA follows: TGTGCCACCAGTGATCGGACGGGATATGACGGCTACACCTTC.

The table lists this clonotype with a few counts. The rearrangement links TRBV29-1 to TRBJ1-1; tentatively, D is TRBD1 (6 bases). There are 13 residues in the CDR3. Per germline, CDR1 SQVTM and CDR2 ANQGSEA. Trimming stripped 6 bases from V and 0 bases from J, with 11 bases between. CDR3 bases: TGCAGCGTCCTCCAGGGGTTGAACACTGAAGCTTTCTTT. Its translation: CSVLQGLNTEAFF.

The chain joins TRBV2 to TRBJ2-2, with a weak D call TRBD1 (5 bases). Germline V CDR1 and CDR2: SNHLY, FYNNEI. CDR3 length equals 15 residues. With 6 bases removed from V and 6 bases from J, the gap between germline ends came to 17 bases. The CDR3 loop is CASRATVQRAGELFF. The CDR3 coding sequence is TGTGCCAGCAGAGCGACAGTACAGCGTGCCGGGGAGCTGTTTTTT.

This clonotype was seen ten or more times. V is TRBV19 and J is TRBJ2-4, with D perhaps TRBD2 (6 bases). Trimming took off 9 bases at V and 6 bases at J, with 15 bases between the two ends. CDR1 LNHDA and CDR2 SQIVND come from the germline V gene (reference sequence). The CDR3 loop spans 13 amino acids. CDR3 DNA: TGTGCCAGCCGCAGACTAGGAGGAAACATTCAGTACTTC. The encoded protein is CASRRLGGNIQYF.

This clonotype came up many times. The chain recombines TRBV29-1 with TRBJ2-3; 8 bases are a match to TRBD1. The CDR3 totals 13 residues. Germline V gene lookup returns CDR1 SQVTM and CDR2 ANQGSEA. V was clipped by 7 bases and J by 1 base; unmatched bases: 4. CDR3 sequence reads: CSGRGQGTDTQYF. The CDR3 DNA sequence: TGCAGCGGTCGGGGACAGGGCACAGATACGCAGTATTTT.

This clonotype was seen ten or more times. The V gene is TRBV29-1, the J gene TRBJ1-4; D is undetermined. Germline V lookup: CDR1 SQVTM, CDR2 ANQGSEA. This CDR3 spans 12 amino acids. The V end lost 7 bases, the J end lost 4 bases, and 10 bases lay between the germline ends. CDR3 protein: CSAEAFNEKLFF. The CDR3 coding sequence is TGCAGCGCAGAGGCTTTTAATGAAAAACTGTTTTTT.

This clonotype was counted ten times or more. CDR3 amino acids: CASSLGSQGLHGYTF. In DNA form, the CDR3 reads TGTGCCAGCAGCTTAGGCTCTCAGGGGCTGCATGGCTACACCTTC. This rearrangement joins TRBV7-9 to TRBJ1-2; weak D call: TRBD1 (6 bases). The CDR3 sequence is 15 residues long. Germline assignment: CDR1 SEHNR and CDR2 FQNEAQ (reference sequence). V was trimmed by 1 base and J by 6 bases, leaving 15 bases between them.

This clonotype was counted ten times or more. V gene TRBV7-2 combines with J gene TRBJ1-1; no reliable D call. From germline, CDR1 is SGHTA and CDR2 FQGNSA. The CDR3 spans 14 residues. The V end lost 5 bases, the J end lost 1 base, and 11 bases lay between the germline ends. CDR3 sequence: CASSPLIWNTEAFF. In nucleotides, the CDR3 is TGTGCCAGCAGCCCCCTGATTTGGAACACTGAAGCTTTCTTT.

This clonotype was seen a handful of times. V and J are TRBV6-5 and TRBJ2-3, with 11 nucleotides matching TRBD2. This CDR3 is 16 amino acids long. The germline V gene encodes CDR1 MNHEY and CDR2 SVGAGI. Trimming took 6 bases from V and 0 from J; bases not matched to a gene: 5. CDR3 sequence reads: CASSQTSGASTDTQYF. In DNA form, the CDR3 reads TGTGCCAGCAGCCAGACTAGCGGGGCCAGCACAGATACGCAGTATTTT.

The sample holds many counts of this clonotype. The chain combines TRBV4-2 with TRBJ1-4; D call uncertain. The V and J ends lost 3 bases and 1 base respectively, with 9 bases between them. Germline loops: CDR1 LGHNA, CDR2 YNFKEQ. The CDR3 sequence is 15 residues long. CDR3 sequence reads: CASSHWGGTNEKLFF. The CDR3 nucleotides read TGTGCCAGCAGCCATTGGGGAGGAACTAATGAAAAACTGTTTTTT.

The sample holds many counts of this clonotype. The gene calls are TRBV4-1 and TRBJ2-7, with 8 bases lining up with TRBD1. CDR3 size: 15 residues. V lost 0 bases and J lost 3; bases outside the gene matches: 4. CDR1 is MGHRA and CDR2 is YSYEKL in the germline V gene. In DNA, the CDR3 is TGCGCCAGCAGCCAAGATTTCACAGGGGGCTACGAGCAGTACGTC. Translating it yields CASSQDFTGGYEQYV.

The CDR3 bases are TGTGCCAGTAGTCAGGGGGCTGAGCAGTTCTTC. Protein sequence: CASSQGAEQFF. The chain carries TRBV19 and TRBJ2-1, with 8 bases lining up with TRBD1. From germline, CDR1 is LNHDA and CDR2 SQIVND (reference sequence). With 5 bases clipped from V and 9 bases from J, the junction kept 0 bases outside the gene matches. This CDR3 has 11 amino acids. Full variable domain (remainder filled in from reference TRBV19 and TRBJ2-1): DGGITQSPKYLFRKEGQNVTLSCEQNLNHDAMYWYRQDPGQGLRLIYYSQIVNDFQKGDIAEGYSVSREKKESFPLTVTSAQKNPTAFYLCASSQGAEQFFGPGTRLTVL.

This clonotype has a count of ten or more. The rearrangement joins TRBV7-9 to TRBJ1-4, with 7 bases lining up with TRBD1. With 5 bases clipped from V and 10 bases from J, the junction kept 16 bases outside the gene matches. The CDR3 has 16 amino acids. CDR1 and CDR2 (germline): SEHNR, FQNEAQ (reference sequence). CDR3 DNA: TGTGCCAGCAGCCGCGGCGGAGGGGGCGTTTTCGGAAAACTGTTTTTT. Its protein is CASSRGGGGVFGKLFF.

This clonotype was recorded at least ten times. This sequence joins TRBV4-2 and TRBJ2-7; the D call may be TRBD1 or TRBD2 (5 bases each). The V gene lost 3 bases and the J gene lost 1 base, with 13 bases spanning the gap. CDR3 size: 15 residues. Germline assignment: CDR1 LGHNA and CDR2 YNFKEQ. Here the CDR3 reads CASSHFRDGSYEQYF. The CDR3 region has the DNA TGTGCCAGCAGCCACTTCAGGGACGGTTCCTACGAGCAGTACTTC.

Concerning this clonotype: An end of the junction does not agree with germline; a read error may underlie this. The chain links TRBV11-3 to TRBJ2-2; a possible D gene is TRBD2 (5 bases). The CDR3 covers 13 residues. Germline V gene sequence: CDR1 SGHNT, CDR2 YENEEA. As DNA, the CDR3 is TGTGCCAGCGGGCGAACGAACACCGGGAAGCTGTTTTTT. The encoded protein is CASGRTNTGKLFF.

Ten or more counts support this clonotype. CDR3 loop: CASSGEGPYEQYV. The CDR3 DNA sequence: TGTGCCAGCAGTGGAGAGGGACCCTACGAGCAGTACGTC. This chain uses TRBV25-1 with TRBJ2-7, with D perhaps given as TRBD1 or TRBD2 (5 bases each). This CDR3 has 13 amino acids. V was pared by 4 bases and J by 2 bases, with 9 bases between. Germline V lookup: CDR1 MGHDK, CDR2 SYGVNS.

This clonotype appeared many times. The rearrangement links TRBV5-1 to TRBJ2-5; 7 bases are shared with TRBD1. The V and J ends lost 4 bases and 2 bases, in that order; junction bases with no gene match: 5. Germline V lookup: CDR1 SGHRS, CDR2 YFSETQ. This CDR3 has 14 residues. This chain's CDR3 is CASSTGQPQETQYF. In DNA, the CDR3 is TGCGCCAGCAGCACGGGACAGCCGCAAGAGACCCAGTACTTC.

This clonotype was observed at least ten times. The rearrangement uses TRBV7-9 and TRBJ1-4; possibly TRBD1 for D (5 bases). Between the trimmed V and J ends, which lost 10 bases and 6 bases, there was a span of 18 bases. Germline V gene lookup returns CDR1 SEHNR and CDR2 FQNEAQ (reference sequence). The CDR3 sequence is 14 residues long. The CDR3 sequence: CATETGAVHEKLFF. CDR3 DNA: TGTGCCACCGAGACCGGGGCCGTTCATGAAAAACTGTTTTTT.

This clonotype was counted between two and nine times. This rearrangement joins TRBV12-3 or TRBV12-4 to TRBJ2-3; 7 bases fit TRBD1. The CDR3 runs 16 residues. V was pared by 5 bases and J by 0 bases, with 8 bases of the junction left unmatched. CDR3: CASSLGGTDSTDTQYF. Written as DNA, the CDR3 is TGTGCCAGCAGTCTTGGTGGGACAGATAGCACAGATACGCAGTATTTT.

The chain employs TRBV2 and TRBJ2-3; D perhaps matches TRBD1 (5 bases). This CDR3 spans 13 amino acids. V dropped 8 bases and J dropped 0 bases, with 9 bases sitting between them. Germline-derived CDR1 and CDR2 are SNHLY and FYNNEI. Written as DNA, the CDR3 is TGTGCCAGCGACAGTTCTAGCACAGATACGCAGTATTTT. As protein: CASDSSSTDTQYF.

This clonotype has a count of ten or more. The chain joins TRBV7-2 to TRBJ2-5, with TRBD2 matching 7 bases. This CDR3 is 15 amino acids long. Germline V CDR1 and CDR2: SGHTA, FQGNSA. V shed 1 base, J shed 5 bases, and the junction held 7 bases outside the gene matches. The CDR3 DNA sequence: TGTGCCAGCAGCTTAGTGGGCGGGAGTGGGGAGACCCAGTACTTC. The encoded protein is CASSLVGGSGETQYF. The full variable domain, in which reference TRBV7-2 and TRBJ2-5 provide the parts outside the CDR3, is GAGVSQSPSNKVTEKGKDVELRCDPISGHTALYWYRQSLGQGLEFLIYFQGNSAPDKSGLPSDRFSAERTGGSVSTLTIQRTQQEDSAVYLCASSLVGGSGETQYFGPGTRLLVL.

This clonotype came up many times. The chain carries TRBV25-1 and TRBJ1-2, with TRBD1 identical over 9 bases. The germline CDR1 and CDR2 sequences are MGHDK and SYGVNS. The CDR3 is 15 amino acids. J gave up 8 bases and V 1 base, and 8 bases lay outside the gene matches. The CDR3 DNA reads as TGTGCCAGCAGTGAATTTTCGGGACAGGGCTTCGGCTACACCTTC. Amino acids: CASSEFSGQGFGYTF.